This T cell receptor beta chain was captured by sequencing in a study of shared clonotypes between healthy human individuals. The overall study: CD8 memory received one plate per donor, CD8 naive two, CD4 memory three and CD4 naive three. The study's findings and limits: Relative to their counterparts shared across all four donors, non-shared clonotypes exhibited diminished generation probabilities.

The run depth of the assay was deep. Method: immunoSEQ multiplex PCR; TCRdb's copy keeps in-frame clones and lacks some. The sample holds 2.5 million or so clones; just over 90% are singletons and the top ten take more than 0.12%. On this clone: The antigen is undetermined.

CD4+ cells were split into CD45RA+ naive and CD45RA-negative memory subsets. CDR3 length equals 13 residues. Per the germline V gene, CDR1 is SQVTM and CDR2 is ANQGSEA. The sequenced sample consisted of naive CD4+ T cells sorted from blood. This sample's subset: CD45RA+ positively selected. This sequence originates from a man in his late teens or twenties in good health. The rearrangement links TRBV29-1 to TRBJ2-5, with 8 bases aligning to TRBD1. The last part of the DNA fits TRBJ2-7 better; the J call may be wrong. The chain's CDR3 is CSVSTGAFYEQYF. The CDR3 region has the DNA TGCAGCGTCTCGACAGGGGCCTTCTACGAGCAGTACTTC.